The 18 T cell receptor beta chains below were found in one sample sequenced in a study of T cells in women clearing cervical HPV infection. TCRdb keeps only in-frame clones here, not all; method: immunoSEQ multiplex PCR. This table lists about 35,000 clones. The sample consisted of blood buffy coat. The receptors come from a woman between 18 and 70 years old with a cervical HPV16 infection that either progressed to CIN3+ or cleared (not recorded which).

As concerns this clone: The read is 3 residues too short to cover the CDR3 end, so that end is filled in from the germline J gene. V is TRBV30 and J is TRBJ2-4; 8 positions agree with TRBD1. Trimming took 5 bases from V and 0 from J; bases not matched to a gene: 3. Germline assignment: CDR1 GTSNPN and CDR2 SVGIG (reference sequence). The CDR3 loop spans 14 amino acids. The CDR3 region is CAWDRGSAKNIQYF. The CDR3 DNA, read in part, is TGTGCCTGGGACAGGGGCTCAGCCAAAAACATT.

A note on this clone: Read sequence stops 3 residues before the CDR3 end, and the germline J gene provides the missing end. This rearrangement joins TRBV4-2 to TRBJ2-3; D is ambiguous. The germline V gene encodes CDR1 LGHNA and CDR2 YNFKEQ. V gave up 0 bases and J gave up 4 bases, with 8 bases separating them. The CDR3 is made up of 14 amino acids. The DNA read from the CDR3 is TGTGCCAGCAGCCAAGATAAGGTTGCAGATACG. It is translated as CASSQDKVADT. The CDR3 in full is CASSQDKVADTQYF.

As regards this clone: The CDR3 end is not reached by the read, which stops 3 residues before it; the germline J gene fills it in. The V gene is TRBV18, the J gene TRBJ2-3; TRBD1 is a possible D gene (6 bases). The length of the CDR3 is 13 residues. CDR1 and CDR2 from the germline V gene are KGHSH and LQKENI. The CDR3 DNA, read in part, is TGTGCCAGCTCACCTAGACAGGAAGAGACG. It encodes CASSPRQEET. The whole CDR3 protein is CASSPRQEETQYF.

Its frequency marks this clone as medium-sized. The read stops 3 residues short of the end of the CDR3; the missing end is completed from the germline J gene. The chain has TRBV18 and TRBJ2-3, with a tentative D call TRBD2 (5 bases). The CDR3 extends over 13 amino acids. Germline values: CDR1 KGHSH, CDR2 LQKENI. Trimming pared 8 bases from V and 4 bases from J, leaving 13 bases between. The sequenced CDR3 bases are TGTGCCAGCAAGGCAGCGGAGTCAGATACG. It codes for CASKAAESDT. The full CDR3 is CASKAAESDTQYF.

Regarding this clone: The CDR3 extends 3 residues past the end of the read, so its final part is completed from the germline J gene. The J gene is TRBJ1-5, the V gene TRBV29-1, with 12 positions matching TRBD1. The CDR3 has 15 amino acids. The J segment lost 6 bases and the V segment lost 5 bases, leaving 8 bases of the junction unmatched. Germline V gives CDR1 SQVTM, CDR2 ANQGSEA. The CDR3 bases that were read are TGCAGCGTTAGTTCCGGGACAGGGGGCGGTCAGCCC. Its translation is CSVSSGTGGGQP. The CDR3 reads in full as CSVSSGTGGGQPQHF.

Of note for this clone: The read ends 3 residues early relative to the CDR3; the germline J gene fills the gap. J is TRBJ1-2 and V is TRBV29-1; 12 bases are a match to TRBD1. CDR1 SQVTM and CDR2 ANQGSEA come from the germline V gene. This CDR3 has 14 residues. Germline trimming cut 6 bases from V and 5 bases from J; bases unmatched to any gene: 7. CDR3 region: CSVVGTGGAYGYTF. The covered CDR3 bases are TGCAGCGTCGTAGGGACAGGGGGCGCGTATGGC.

Note on this clone: From the germline J gene comes the end of the CDR3, since the read stops 3 residues before it. The gene calls are TRBV19 and TRBJ1-2, with no clear D. The CDR3 consists of 15 residues. CDR1 and CDR2 (germline): LNHDA, SQIVND (reference sequence). The sequenced CDR3 bases are TGTGCCAGTAGTCCTACTAGCGGGAGTAGCTCCGAC. Protein product: CASSPTSGSSSD. The whole CDR3 is CASSPTSGSSSDYTF.

To note about this clone: The CDR3 end lies 3 residues beyond the end of the read and is filled in from the germline J gene. The J gene is TRBJ2-1, the V gene TRBV20-1; 9 bases agree with TRBD2. The V and J ends lost 7 bases and 5 bases, in that order; junction bases with no gene match: 9. The CDR3 length is 14 residues. The germline CDR1 and CDR2 sequences are DFQATT and SNEGSKA (reference sequence). Incomplete CDR3 DNA: TGCAGTGGTATCCCTGGCGGGAGGGACAATGAG. The encoded protein is CSGIPGGRDNE. In full, the CDR3 reads CSGIPGGRDNEQFF.

Notes on this clone: The junction shows a germline mismatch at one end, possibly a read error. The CDR3 end is not reached by the read, which stops 3 residues before it; the germline J gene fills it in. The gene calls are TRBV20-1 and TRBJ2-5; 7 bases map to TRBD2. This CDR3 is 13 amino acids long. Germline V CDR1 and CDR2: DFQATT, SNEGSKA (reference sequence). The CDR3 spells CSARGLDQETQYF. The covered CDR3 bases are TGCAGTGCGAGAGGACTAGACCAAGAGACC.

With regard to this clone: Coverage ceases 3 residues before the CDR3 finishes, and the germline J gene fills in the end. This chain joins TRBV5-1 and TRBJ1-2; 8 bases align to TRBD1. The V segment lost 4 bases and the J segment 4 bases; nucleotides outside the gene matches: 6. This CDR3 region has 14 residues. CDR1 is SGHRS, CDR2 YFSETQ, per germline. Partial CDR3 DNA: TGCGCCAGCAGCCCGGGGACAGGCTTCTATGGC. This sequence encodes CASSPGTGFYG. The full-length CDR3 reads as CASSPGTGFYGYTF.

Of note for this clone: The read is 3 residues too short to cover the CDR3 end, so that end is filled in from the germline J gene. The chain links TRBV5-1 to TRBJ1-1; 8 bases map to TRBD1. Germline loops: CDR1 SGHRS, CDR2 YFSETQ. The CDR3 is 15 amino acids. The V gene end was trimmed by 0 bases and the J gene end by 4 bases; junction bases not matched to a gene: 5. This CDR3 reads CASSLGGQGGTEAFF. The CDR3 DNA, read in part, is TGCGCCAGCAGCTTGGGAGGACAGGGTGGCACTGAA.

About this clone: The read is 3 residues too short to cover the CDR3 end, so that end is filled in from the germline J gene. The chain couples TRBV18 to TRBJ1-2; possible D gene TRBD1, 5 bases. The CDR3 spans 15 residues. Trimming left V 0 bases short and J 1 base short, with 9 bases between. Germline CDR1 and CDR2: KGHSH and LQKENI. The sequenced CDR3 bases are TGTGCCAGCTCACCACCGATGGGGCTTAACTATGGC. It encodes CASSPPMGLNYG. The whole CDR3 is CASSPPMGLNYGYTF.

For this clone: The read halts 3 residues ahead of the CDR3 end, with the missing end drawn from the germline J gene. The chain is built from TRBV12-3 or TRBV12-4 and TRBJ2-1; the match to TRBD2 covers 7 bases. There are 13 residues in the CDR3. With 11 bases clipped from V and 5 bases from J, the junction kept 9 bases outside the gene matches. The sequenced part of the CDR3 DNA is TGTGCCTCACAGGCGGGGGTAAACAATGAG. It is translated as CASQAGVNNE. The entire CDR3 protein reads CASQAGVNNEQFF.

Notes on this clone: The missing CDR3 end, 3 residues past where the read stops, is filled in from the germline J gene. The J gene is TRBJ2-1, the V gene TRBV5-6; 7 nucleotides line up with TRBD2. The V gene end was trimmed by 4 bases and the J gene end by 3 bases; junction bases not matched to a gene: 1. Germline lookup yields CDR1 SGHDT and CDR2 YYEEEE. The CDR3 loop spans 13 amino acids. Here the CDR3 reads CASSRTSYNEQFF. CDR3 bases read: TGTGCCAGCAGCAGGACTAGCTACAATGAG.

Remarks on this clone: From the germline J gene comes the end of the CDR3, since the read stops 3 residues before it. The chain has TRBV12-3 or TRBV12-4 and TRBJ2-5; 8 bases are a match to TRBD2. CDR3 size: 15 residues. V dropped 5 bases and J dropped 4; count of bases not matched to a gene: 9. The CDR3 DNA, read in part, is TGTGCCAGCAGTCCTGCGGGGGGCCGGGGAGAGACC. This encodes CASSPAGGRGET. The complete CDR3 reads CASSPAGGRGETQYF.

With regard to this clone: The read is 3 residues too short to cover the CDR3 end, so that end is filled in from the germline J gene. The chain carries TRBV18 and TRBJ1-1, with unresolved D. The germline V gene has CDR1 KGHSH and CDR2 LQKENI. The CDR3 totals 12 residues. V gave up 4 bases and J gave up 2 bases, with 5 bases separating them. The DNA read from the CDR3 is TGTGCCAGCTCACAACTAAACACTGAA. It codes for CASSQLNTE. The CDR3 in full is CASSQLNTEAFF.

As to this clone: The CDR3 end falls 3 residues outside the read, so it is completed with the germline J gene. The chain links TRBV20-1 to TRBJ2-5; the D gene is possibly TRBD1 (6 bases). Germline V gene sequence: CDR1 DFQATT, CDR2 SNEGSKA (reference sequence). CDR3 length equals 15 residues. V was clipped by 5 bases and J by 3 bases, with 19 bases between them. The covered CDR3 bases are TGCAGTGCTCTGAACCCCGCGAGACAGGAAGAGACC. It translates to CSALNPARQEET. The entire CDR3 sequence reads CSALNPARQEETQYF.

In regard to this clone: The CDR3 extends 3 residues past the end of the read, so its final part is completed from the germline J gene. This chain uses TRBV20-1 with TRBJ1-1, with a possible D match to TRBD1 (5 bases). CDR1 DFQATT and CDR2 SNEGSKA come from the germline V gene (reference sequence). V lost 0 bases and J lost 4, with 12 bases in between. This CDR3 has 14 amino acids. CDR3 loop: CSAREAGHSTEAFF. The part of the CDR3 DNA that was read is TGCAGTGCTAGAGAGGCAGGGCATAGCACTGAA.